Here is one T cell receptor (beta chain) with its context. Its cognate antigen is unknown. CDR3 size: 15 residues. Germline CDR1 is SGHAT and CDR2 is FQNNGV. V was clipped by 5 bases and J by 4 bases, with 18 bases between them. This specimen comes from a study of OX40 agonist ivuxolimab in advanced cancers. Study results and caveats: Individuals who were partial responders at 0.1-3.0 mg/kg had clonal expansion that ranked among the lowest. In general, CD8+ T cells held more expanded clones than CD4+ did, on average. Among some nonresponders, normalized T-cell clonal expansion was also low.

Produced via immunoSEQ multiplex PCR; TCRdb's table is partial and in-frame only. The data hold over 90,000 clones, with 86% observed a single time. Source: CD4+ or CD8+ T cells sorted from blood, taken in a trial of the OX40 agonist ivuxolimab. The sequence derives from an adult with an advanced solid tumor such as melanoma, head and neck, liver or kidney cancer. The rearrangement links TRBV11-2 to TRBJ2-7, with D possibly matching TRBD2 (6 bases). The CDR3 DNA reads TGTGCCAGCAGCCCACTCCCTTTTGCGGGGTACGAGCAGTACTTC. Amino acids: CASSPLPFAGYEQYF.